The T cell receptor (beta chain) described here comes from a study of control samples from healthy donors and cancer patients. Measured with immunoSEQ multiplex PCR; TCRdb has only the in-frame clones, and not every one. The table records about 190,000 clones, roughly nine tenths of them present only once. Germline CDR1 reads PRHDT; CDR2 reads FYEKMQ (reference sequence). V lost 4 bases and J lost 3; bases outside the gene matches: 17. This CDR3 has 18 amino acids. The sample consisted of blood. The chain carries TRBV13 and TRBJ1-1, with 7 bases that match TRBD1. The clonotype was recovered from a young man in good health. The CDR3 sequence: CASSWNRLYRGGYTEAFF. The CDR3 bases are TGTGCCAGCAGCTGGAACCGATTGTACAGGGGAGGCTACACTGAAGCTTTCTTT.